A single sample gave rise to the 25 T cell receptor beta chains below, sequenced in a study of T cell responses to AZD1222 COVID-19 vaccine. Repertoires were generated with immunoSEQ multiplex PCR, while TCRdb's copy carries only in-frame clones and drops some. The sample holds under 200,000 clones, roughly 88% seen once. Sequences were derived from peripheral blood, sampled 28 days after the second AZD1222 dose. The source of these receptors is an adult who received the AZD1222 COVID-19 vaccine.

The rearrangement links TRBV3-1 (or the pseudogene TRBV3-2) to TRBJ2-1; 10 positions agree with TRBD2. The CDR3 spans 16 residues. V shed 4 bases and J 5 bases; nucleotides not matched to a gene: 8. Germline V gene sequence: CDR1 LGHDT, CDR2 YNNKEL (reference sequence). The CDR3 sequence: CASSPQGGLANNEQFF. DNA for the CDR3: TGTGCCAGCAGCCCCCAGGGGGGACTAGCGAACAATGAGCAGTTCTTC.

This clone was seen a handful of times. The identical CDR3 is also encoded by other nucleotide sequences in the sample. The chain couples TRBV3-1 (or the pseudogene TRBV3-2) to TRBJ1-5; a possible D gene is TRBD1 (6 bases). Germline values: CDR1 LGHDT, CDR2 YNNKEL (reference sequence). V lost 3 bases, J lost 6 bases, and 9 bases lay in between. This CDR3 has 13 residues. The DNA of the CDR3 is TGTGCCAGCAGCCAGCAGGGGAGTCAGCCCCAGCATTTT. It yields the protein CASSQQGSQPQHF.

This rearrangement joins TRBV7-3 to TRBJ2-7; 9 bases are a match to TRBD2. The CDR3 runs to 15 residues. The ends lost 6 bases at V and 2 bases at J; junction bases unmatched: 8. Per germline, CDR1 SGHTA and CDR2 FQGTGA. CDR3 nucleotide sequence: TGTGCCAGCAGATTAGCTAGCGGGGAACCCTACGAGCAGTACTTC. It specifies CASRLASGEPYEQYF.

This clone was seen a handful of times. The rearrangement links TRBV2 to TRBJ2-2; no clear D. This CDR3 comprises 13 residues. Per germline, CDR1 SNHLY and CDR2 FYNNEI. V lost 4 bases to trimming and J lost 1 base, with 4 bases between them. This CDR3 is CASSGQNTGELFF. CDR3 coding DNA: TGTGCCAGCAGTGGCCAGAACACCGGGGAGCTGTTTTTT.

The chain carries TRBV9 and TRBJ1-1; D is unclear. Trimming left V 0 bases short and J 6 bases short, with 9 bases between. CDR3 length equals 13 residues. Looked up from germline, CDR1 is SGDLS and CDR2 is YYNGEE. The CDR3 here is CASSVERLSEAFF. For the CDR3, the DNA is TGTGCCAGCAGCGTAGAACGTCTATCTGAAGCTTTCTTT.

This chain's CDR3 is CASSDASGVRGEQFF. The CDR3 DNA is TGTGCCAGCAGTGATGCTAGCGGGGTAAGGGGTGAGCAGTTCTTC. The chain combines TRBV6-1 with TRBJ2-1, with TRBD2 identical over 9 bases. The V and J ends lost 3 bases and 9 bases, in that order; junction bases with no gene match: 9. From germline, CDR1 is MNHNS and CDR2 SASEGT. The CDR3 runs 15 residues.

J is TRBJ2-5 and V is TRBV5-1; D not resolved. With 5 bases removed from V and 4 bases from J, the gap between germline ends came to 9 bases. CDR3 length equals 12 residues. CDR1 and CDR2 (germline): SGHRS, YFSETQ. CDR3: CASRAELETQYF. DNA for the CDR3: TGCGCCAGCAGGGCTGAGTTAGAGACCCAGTACTTC.

This rearrangement joins TRBV18 to TRBJ2-3; D is undetermined. The germline V gene encodes CDR1 KGHSH and CDR2 LQKENI. V was shortened by 3 bases and J by 0 bases, with 7 bases between the two germline ends. This CDR3 is built from 14 residues. The CDR3 DNA reads TGTGCCAGCTCACCCCTCACTAGCACAGATACGCAGTATTTT. Translated: CASSPLTSTDTQYF.

This chain links TRBV30 with TRBJ2-5; D may be TRBD1 (6 bases). CDR1 GTSNPN and CDR2 SVGIG come from the germline V gene (reference sequence). V shed 4 bases and J shed 3 bases, with 15 bases lying between them. CDR3 length equals 14 residues. The CDR3 loop is CAWTPQGREETQYF. CDR3 coding DNA: TGTGCCTGGACTCCACAGGGTCGGGAAGAGACCCAGTACTTC.

The chain uses TRBV5-1 and TRBJ1-6, with D perhaps matching TRBD1 (5 bases). The germline V and J ends were trimmed by 4 bases and 7 bases, with 18 bases remaining between them. Germline lookup yields CDR1 SGHRS and CDR2 YFSETQ. There are 16 residues in the CDR3. The CDR3 here is CASSPDPGGGNSPLHF. In DNA, the CDR3 is TGCGCCAGCAGCCCCGACCCGGGCGGGGGAAATTCACCCCTCCACTTT.

The chain joins TRBV3-1 (or the pseudogene TRBV3-2) to TRBJ1-1, with D unclear. CDR1 is LGHDT and CDR2 is YNNKEL in the germline V gene (reference sequence). The germline V and J ends were trimmed by 0 bases and 11 bases, with 13 bases remaining between them. CDR3 length: 13 amino acids. DNA of the CDR3: TGTGCCAGCAGCCAAGATACCGGTCTGCGGGCTTTCTTT. Translating it yields CASSQDTGLRAFF.

The V and J genes are TRBV2 and TRBJ1-1; TRBD1 might be the D (5 bases). V was trimmed by 4 bases and J by 4 bases, leaving 19 bases between them. The CDR3 covers 16 residues. Per germline, CDR1 SNHLY and CDR2 FYNNEI. CDR3 loop: CASSGGRRGLGTEAFF. The CDR3 region has the DNA TGTGCCAGCAGTGGAGGTCGTAGGGGCCTGGGCACTGAAGCTTTCTTT. The full variable domain, its missing parts supplied by reference TRBV2 and TRBJ1-1, is EPEVTQTPSHQVTQMGQEVILRCVPISNHLYFYWYRQILGQKVEFLVSFYNNEISEKSEIFDDQFSVERPDGSNFTLKIRSTKLEDSAMYFCASSGGRRGLGTEAFFGQGTRLTVV.

This clone was seen a handful of times. The J gene is TRBJ2-2, the V gene TRBV30; D is undetermined. The germline V gene encodes CDR1 GTSNPN and CDR2 SVGIG (reference sequence). V shed 7 bases and J shed 9 bases, with 12 bases lying between them. The CDR3 runs 11 residues. The CDR3 loop is CAYESRWELFF. CDR3 DNA sequence: TGTGCCTACGAGTCCCGGTGGGAGCTGTTTTTT.

The chain recombines TRBV19 with TRBJ2-5; either TRBD1 or TRBD2 may fit D (5 bases each). The germline gives CDR1 LNHDA, CDR2 SQIVND (reference sequence). V was cut by 6 bases and J by 9 bases, with 11 bases left in between. The CDR3 covers 11 residues. The CDR3 DNA is TGTGCCAGTAGGTGGGACGGAGCCCAGTACTTC. Translated, it gives CASRWDGAQYF.

This chain connects TRBV6-5 to TRBJ2-3; 8 nucleotides line up with TRBD2. Germline CDR1 MNHEY, CDR2 SVGAGI. Trimming took 2 bases from V and 5 from J; bases not matched to a gene: 6. The CDR3 runs to 15 residues. CDR3 sequence reads: CASSYGTGGQDTQYF. The CDR3 DNA reads as TGTGCCAGCAGTTACGGGACGGGGGGGCAAGATACGCAGTATTTT.

This clone was counted a single time. V usage is TRBV7-8 and J usage is TRBJ2-3; maybe TRBD2 (7 bases). V lost 4 bases and J lost 13, with 21 bases in between. This CDR3 comprises 14 residues. Germline CDR1 and CDR2: SGHVS and FQNEAQ. DNA for the CDR3: TGTGCCAGCAGCTACGGGGGGACACAGATGCAAAAGTATTTT. This codes for CASSYGGTQMQKYF.

The chain recombines TRBV27 with TRBJ1-3, with D maybe TRBD1 (6 bases). The CDR3 consists of 14 residues. Deletions cut 4 bases from V and 1 base from J, with 8 bases between. Germline loops: CDR1 MNHEY, CDR2 SMNVEV (reference sequence). This CDR3 reads CASSYRASGNTIYF. For the CDR3, the DNA is TGTGCCAGCAGTTACAGGGCTTCTGGAAACACCATATATTTT.

The chain uses TRBV27 and TRBJ2-1, with a weak D call TRBD2 (6 bases). In germline, CDR1 is MNHEY, CDR2 SMNVEV (reference sequence). The CDR3 is 15 amino acids. The V gene lost 3 bases and the J gene lost 5 bases, with 14 bases spanning the gap. CDR3 region: CASSLGLATDNEQFF. The CDR3 coding sequence is TGTGCCAGCAGTTTGGGTCTAGCGACTGACAATGAGCAGTTCTTC.

The chain carries TRBV7-2 and TRBJ1-5; TRBD1 might be the D (6 bases). CDR1 SGHTA and CDR2 FQGNSA come from the germline V gene. CDR3 length: 13 residues. V was shortened by 3 bases and J by 4 bases, with 7 bases between the two germline ends. DNA for the CDR3: TGTGCCAGCAGCTTGACAGGTAATCAGCCCCAGCATTTT. This gives the protein CASSLTGNQPQHF. The full variable domain, rest sourced from reference TRBV7-2 and TRBJ1-5, is GAGVSQSPSNKVTEKGKDVELRCDPISGHTALYWYRQSLGQGLEFLIYFQGNSAPDKSGLPSDRFSAERTGGSVSTLTIQRTQQEDSAVYLCASSLTGNQPQHFGDGTRLSIL.

The chain employs TRBV30 and TRBJ1-6; D may be TRBD1 (5 bases). V was clipped by 2 bases and J by 3 bases, with 8 bases between them. The CDR3 runs to 14 residues. Per germline, CDR1 GTSNPN and CDR2 SVGIG (reference sequence). The CDR3 sequence: CAWSWGIYNSPLHF. The CDR3 DNA sequence: TGTGCCTGGAGTTGGGGGATCTATAATTCACCCCTCCACTTT. Full variable domain (outside the CDR3, taken from reference TRBV30 and TRBJ1-6): SQTIHQWPATLVQPVGSPLSLECTVEGTSNPNLYWYRQAAGRGLQLLFYSVGIGQISSEVPQNLSASRPQDRQFILSSKKLLLSDSGFYLCAWSWGIYNSPLHFGNGTRLTVT.

The chain is built from TRBV28 and TRBJ2-1; D is unresolved. V was cut by 3 bases and J by 2 bases, with 11 bases left in between. Germline assignment: CDR1 MDHEN and CDR2 SYDVKM. The CDR3 sequence is 15 residues long. The chain's CDR3 is CASSLELQAYNEQFF. In DNA form, the CDR3 reads TGTGCCAGCAGTTTGGAACTCCAAGCCTACAATGAGCAGTTCTTC. Variable domain in full (rest from reference TRBV28 and TRBJ2-1): DVKVTQSSRYLVKRTGEKVFLECVQDMDHENMFWYRQDPGLGLRLIYFSYDVKMKEKGDIPEGYSVSREKKERFSLILESASTNQTSMYLCASSLELQAYNEQFFGPGTRLTVL.

The chain couples TRBV2 to TRBJ2-6; D not certain. This CDR3 has 15 residues. Looked up from germline, CDR1 is SNHLY and CDR2 is FYNNEI. V was cut by 2 bases and J by 0 bases, with 5 bases left in between. CDR3 residues: CASSETASGANVLTF. CDR3 sequence (DNA): TGTGCCAGCAGTGAAACAGCCTCTGGGGCCAACGTCCTGACTTTC.

V gene TRBV9 combines with J gene TRBJ1-2; no definite D call. The CDR3 is 15 residues long. V shed 0 bases and J shed 1 base, with 10 bases lying between them. The germline CDR1 and CDR2 sequences are SGDLS and YYNGEE. The CDR3 reads CASSVAAADNYGYTF. For the CDR3, the DNA is TGTGCCAGCAGCGTAGCGGCGGCCGATAACTATGGCTACACCTTC.

The J gene is TRBJ2-3, the V gene TRBV7-8; 10 bases are a match to TRBD2. Losses at the gene ends were 7 bases for V and 3 bases for J; bases not matched to a gene: 4. This CDR3 region has 14 residues. CDR1 SGHVS and CDR2 FQNEAQ come from the germline V gene. CDR3 nucleotide sequence: TGTGCCAGCAAACTAGCGGGGCGAACAGATACGCAGTATTTT. Encoded protein: CASKLAGRTDTQYF.

This clone was recorded a few times. The chain has TRBV6-5 and TRBJ2-7, with D tentatively TRBD2 (6 bases). V was shortened by 3 bases and J by 2 bases, with 8 bases between the two germline ends. Per germline, CDR1 MNHEY and CDR2 SVGAGI. The CDR3 has 13 residues. The CDR3: CASSYRRAYEQYF. In DNA form, the CDR3 reads TGTGCCAGCAGTTATAGGAGGGCCTACGAGCAGTACTTC.